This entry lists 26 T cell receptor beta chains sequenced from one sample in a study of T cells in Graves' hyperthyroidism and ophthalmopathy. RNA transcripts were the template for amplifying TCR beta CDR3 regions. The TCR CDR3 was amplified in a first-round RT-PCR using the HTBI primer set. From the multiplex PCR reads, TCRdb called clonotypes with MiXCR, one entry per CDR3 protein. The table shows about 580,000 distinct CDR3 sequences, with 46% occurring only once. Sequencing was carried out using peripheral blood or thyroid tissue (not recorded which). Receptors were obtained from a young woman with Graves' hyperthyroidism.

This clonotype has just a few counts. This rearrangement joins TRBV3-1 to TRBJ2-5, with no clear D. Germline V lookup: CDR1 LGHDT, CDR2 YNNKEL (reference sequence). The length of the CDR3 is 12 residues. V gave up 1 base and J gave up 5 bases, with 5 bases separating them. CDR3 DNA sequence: TGTGCCAGCAGCCAAGGATCGGAGACCCAGTACTTC. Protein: CASSQGSETQYF.

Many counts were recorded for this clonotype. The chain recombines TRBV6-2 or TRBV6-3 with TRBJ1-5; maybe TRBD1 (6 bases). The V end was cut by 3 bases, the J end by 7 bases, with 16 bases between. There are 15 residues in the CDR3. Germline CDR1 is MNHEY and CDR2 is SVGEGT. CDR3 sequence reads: CASSYLNRDNQPQHF. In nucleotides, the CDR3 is TGTGCCAGCAGTTATCTGAACAGGGATAACCAGCCCCAGCATTTT.

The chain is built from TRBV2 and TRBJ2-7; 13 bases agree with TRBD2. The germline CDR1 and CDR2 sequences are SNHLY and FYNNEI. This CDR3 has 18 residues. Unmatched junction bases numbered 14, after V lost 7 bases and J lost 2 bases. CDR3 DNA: TGTGCCAGCACTGGGGCCCCTGTACTAGCGGGAGGGCCCTACGAGCAGTACTTC. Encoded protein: CASTGAPVLAGGPYEQYF. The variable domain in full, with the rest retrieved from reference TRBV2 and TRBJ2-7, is EPEVTQTPSHQVTQMGQEVILRCVPISNHLYFYWYRQILGQKVEFLVSFYNNEISEKSEIFDDQFSVERPDGSNFTLKIRSTKLEDSAMYFCASTGAPVLAGGPYEQYFGPGTRLTVT.

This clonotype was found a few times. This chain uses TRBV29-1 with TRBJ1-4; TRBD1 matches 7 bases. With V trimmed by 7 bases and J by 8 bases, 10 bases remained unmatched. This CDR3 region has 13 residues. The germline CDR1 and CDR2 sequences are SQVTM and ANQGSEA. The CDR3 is CSANQGGDEKLFF. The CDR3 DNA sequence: TGCAGCGCCAACCAGGGGGGGGACGAAAAACTGTTTTTT.

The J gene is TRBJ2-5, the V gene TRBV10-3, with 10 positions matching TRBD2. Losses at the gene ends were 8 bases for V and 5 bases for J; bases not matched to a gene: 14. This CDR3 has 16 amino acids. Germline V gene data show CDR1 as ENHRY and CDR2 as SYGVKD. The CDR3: CAIGGLAATGGETQYF. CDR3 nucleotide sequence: TGTGCCATCGGTGGACTAGCGGCCACAGGGGGGGAGACCCAGTACTTC.

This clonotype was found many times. This CDR3 reads CASSQAGAETQYF. CDR3 in DNA: TGTGCCAGCAGCCAAGCGGGGGCAGAGACCCAGTACTTC. The chain employs TRBV3-1 and TRBJ2-5; the D call may be TRBD1 or TRBD2 (6 bases each). CDR1 is LGHDT and CDR2 is YNNKEL in the germline V gene (reference sequence). The CDR3 contains 13 residues. Trimming cost V 1 base and J 4 bases, with 7 bases left between them.

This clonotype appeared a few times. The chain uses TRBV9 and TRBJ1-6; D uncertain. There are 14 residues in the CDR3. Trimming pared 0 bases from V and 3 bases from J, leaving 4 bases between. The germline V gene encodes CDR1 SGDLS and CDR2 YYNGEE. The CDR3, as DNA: TGTGCCAGCAGCGTAGAACGCTATAATTCACCCCTCCACTTT. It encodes CASSVERYNSPLHF.

The CDR3 DNA sequence: TGTGCCATCAGTGCCCCAACAGGGGGGGGGGCCAACGTCCTGACTTTC. Translation: CAISAPTGGGANVLTF. The chain recombines TRBV10-3 with TRBJ2-6; 8 positions agree with TRBD1. Per germline, CDR1 ENHRY and CDR2 SYGVKD. The CDR3 is 16 amino acids. V lost 4 bases and J lost 4; bases outside the gene matches: 6.

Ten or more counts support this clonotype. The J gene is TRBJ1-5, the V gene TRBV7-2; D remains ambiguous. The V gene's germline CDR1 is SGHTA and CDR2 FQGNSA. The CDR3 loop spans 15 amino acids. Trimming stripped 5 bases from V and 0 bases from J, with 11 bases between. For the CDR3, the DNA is TGTGCCAGCAGCAAGAGGGAGTATAGCAATCAGCCCCAGCATTTT. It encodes CASSKREYSNQPQHF.

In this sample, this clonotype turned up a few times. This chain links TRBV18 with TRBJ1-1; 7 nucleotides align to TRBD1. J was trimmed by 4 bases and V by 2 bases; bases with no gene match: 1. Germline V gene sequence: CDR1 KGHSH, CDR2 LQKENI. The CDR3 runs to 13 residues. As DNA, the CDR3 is TGTGCCAGCTCACCAAGGGACAGCACTGAAGCTTTCTTT. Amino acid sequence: CASSPRDSTEAFF.

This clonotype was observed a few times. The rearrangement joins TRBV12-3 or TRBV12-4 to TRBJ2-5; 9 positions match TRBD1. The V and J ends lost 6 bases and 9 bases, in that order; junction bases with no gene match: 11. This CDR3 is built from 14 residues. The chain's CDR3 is CASSLRQGGQPQYF. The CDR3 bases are TGTGCCAGCAGCTTACGACAGGGGGGACAGCCCCAGTACTTC.

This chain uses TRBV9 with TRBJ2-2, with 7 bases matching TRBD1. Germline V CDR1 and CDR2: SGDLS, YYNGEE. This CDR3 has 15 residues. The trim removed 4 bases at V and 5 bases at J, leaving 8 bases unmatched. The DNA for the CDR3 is TGTGCCAGCAGCTCGCCGGGACAGCGGACCGGGGAGCTGTTTTTT. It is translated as CASSSPGQRTGELFF.

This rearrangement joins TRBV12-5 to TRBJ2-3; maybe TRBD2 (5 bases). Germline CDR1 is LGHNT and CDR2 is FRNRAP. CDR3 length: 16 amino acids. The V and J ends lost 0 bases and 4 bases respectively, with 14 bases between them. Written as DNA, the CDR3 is TGTGCTAGTGGTTTGGTACTGCGGGCGTGGGCAGATACGCAGTATTTT. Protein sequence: CASGLVLRAWADTQYF.

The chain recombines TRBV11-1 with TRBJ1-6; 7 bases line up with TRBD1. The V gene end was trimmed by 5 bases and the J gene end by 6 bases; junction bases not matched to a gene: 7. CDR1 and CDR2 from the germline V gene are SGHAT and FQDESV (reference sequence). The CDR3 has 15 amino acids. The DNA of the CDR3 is TGTGCCAGCAGCATGGATGACAGGGTTAATTCACCCCTCCACTTT. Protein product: CASSMDDRVNSPLHF.

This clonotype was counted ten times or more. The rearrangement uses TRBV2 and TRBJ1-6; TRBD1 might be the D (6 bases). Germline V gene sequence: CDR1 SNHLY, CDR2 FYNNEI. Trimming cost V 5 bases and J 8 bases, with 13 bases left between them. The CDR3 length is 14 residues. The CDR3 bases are TGTGCCAGCAGTACACAGGGAGAGGATTCACCCCTCCACTTT. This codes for CASSTQGEDSPLHF.

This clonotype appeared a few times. The CDR3 nucleotides read TGTGCCAGCAGCTCAACAGGGGCTGGGGCCAACGTCCTGACTTTC. Its translation: CASSSTGAGANVLTF. The chain links TRBV7-3 to TRBJ2-6, with 7 bases matching TRBD1. Germline V gives CDR1 SGHTA, CDR2 FQGTGA. The J segment lost 2 bases and the V segment lost 4 bases, leaving 2 bases of the junction unmatched. The CDR3 consists of 15 residues.

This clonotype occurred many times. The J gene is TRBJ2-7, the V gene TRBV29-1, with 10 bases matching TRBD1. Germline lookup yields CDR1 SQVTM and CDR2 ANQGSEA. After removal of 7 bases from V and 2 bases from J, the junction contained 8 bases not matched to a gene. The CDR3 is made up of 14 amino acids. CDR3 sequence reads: CSAPQGQGPYEQYF. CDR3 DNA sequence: TGCAGCGCCCCTCAGGGACAGGGGCCCTACGAGCAGTACTTC.

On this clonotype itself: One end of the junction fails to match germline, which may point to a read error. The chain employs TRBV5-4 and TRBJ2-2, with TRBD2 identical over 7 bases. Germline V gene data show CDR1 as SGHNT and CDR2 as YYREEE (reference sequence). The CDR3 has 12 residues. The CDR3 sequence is CASSLGGGGLFF. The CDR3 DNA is TGTGCCAGCAGCTTGGGAGGCGGGGGGCTGTTTTTT.

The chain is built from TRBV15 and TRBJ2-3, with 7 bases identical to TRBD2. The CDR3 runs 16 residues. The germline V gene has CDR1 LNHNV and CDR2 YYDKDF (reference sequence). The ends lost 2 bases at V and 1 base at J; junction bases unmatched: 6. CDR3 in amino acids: CATSRLAEAGTDTQYF. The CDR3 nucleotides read TGTGCCACCAGCAGACTAGCGGAGGCGGGCACAGATACGCAGTATTTT.

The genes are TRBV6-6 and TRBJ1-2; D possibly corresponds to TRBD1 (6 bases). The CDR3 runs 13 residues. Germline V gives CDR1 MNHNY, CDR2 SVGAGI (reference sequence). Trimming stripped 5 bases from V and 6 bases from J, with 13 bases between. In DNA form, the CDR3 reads TGTGCCAGCAGTGAAGATGCAGGGGATGGCTACACCTTC. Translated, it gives CASSEDAGDGYTF.

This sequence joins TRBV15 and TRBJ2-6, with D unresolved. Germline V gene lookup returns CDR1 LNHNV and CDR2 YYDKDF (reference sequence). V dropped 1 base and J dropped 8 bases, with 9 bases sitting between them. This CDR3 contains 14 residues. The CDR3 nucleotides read TGTGCCACCAGCAGAGGCCAAGGGACCAACGTCCTGACTTTC. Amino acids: CATSRGQGTNVLTF.

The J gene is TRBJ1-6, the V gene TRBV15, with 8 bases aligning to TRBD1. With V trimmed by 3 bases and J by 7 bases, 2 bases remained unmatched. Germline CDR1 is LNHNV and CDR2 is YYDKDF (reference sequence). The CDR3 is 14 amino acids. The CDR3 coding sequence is TGTGCCACCAGCAGGTACAGGGGGAATTCACCCCTCCACTTT. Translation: CATSRYRGNSPLHF. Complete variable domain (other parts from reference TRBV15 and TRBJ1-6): DAMVIQNPRYQVTQFGKPVTLSCSQTLNHNVMYWYQQKSSQAPKLLFHYYDKDFNNEADTPDNFQSRRPNTSFCFLDIRSPGLGDTAMYLCATSRYRGNSPLHFGNGTRLTVT.

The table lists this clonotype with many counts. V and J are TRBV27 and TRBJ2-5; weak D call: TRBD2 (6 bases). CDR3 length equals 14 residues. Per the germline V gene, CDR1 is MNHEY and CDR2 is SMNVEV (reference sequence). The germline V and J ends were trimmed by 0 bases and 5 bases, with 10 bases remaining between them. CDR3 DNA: TGTGCCAGCAGTTTATCTATCGGGACTGAGACCCAGTACTTC. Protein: CASSLSIGTETQYF.

CDR3 sequence (DNA): TGTGCCAGCATCCCCGGGACAGGGGGCGCCGCTAACTATGGCTACACCTTC. Translating it yields CASIPGTGGAANYGYTF. The chain uses TRBV27 and TRBJ1-2; 12 nucleotides line up with TRBD1. Germline V gene sequence: CDR1 MNHEY, CDR2 SMNVEV (reference sequence). Germline trimming cut 7 bases from V and 0 bases from J; bases unmatched to any gene: 9. The CDR3 covers 17 residues.

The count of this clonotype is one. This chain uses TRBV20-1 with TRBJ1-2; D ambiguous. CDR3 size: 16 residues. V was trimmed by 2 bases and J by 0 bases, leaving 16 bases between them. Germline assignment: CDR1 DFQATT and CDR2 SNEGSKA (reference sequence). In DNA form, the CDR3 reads TGCAGTGCTAGATCCGGGGAGCCGCCAGCTAACTATGGCTACACCTTC. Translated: CSARSGEPPANYGYTF.

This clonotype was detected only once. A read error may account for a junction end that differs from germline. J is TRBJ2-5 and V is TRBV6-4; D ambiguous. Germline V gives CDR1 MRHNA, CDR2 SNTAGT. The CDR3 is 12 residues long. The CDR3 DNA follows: TGTACCAGCAGTCCCGACCAAGAGACCCAGTACTTC. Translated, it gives CTSSPDQETQYF.